This TCR beta chain was found in a study of Graves' ophthalmopathy and Graves' hyperthyroidism. Study results and limitations: The authors also found most expanded thyroid clonotypes above 0.001 frequency in blood. Sensitivity of approximately 90% and specificity of 65% to 83% were achieved when a 13-signature model separated ophthalmopathy from stable hyperthyroidism.

Moderate-to-severe activity, with CAS ≥3, NOSPECS ≥4 and duration under 3 months, characterized the donors with ophthalmopathy. PBMCs stemmed from roughly 9.4 ml of fresh peripheral blood. Regarding this clonotype: No antigen is known for it.

Scientists amplified the TCR beta CDR3 regions from RNA transcripts. First-round RT-PCR employed HTBI primers, with a second-round multiplex PCR after it. TCRdb reprocessed the multiplex PCR reads via MiXCR and lists one record per CDR3 protein. The table shows hundreds of thousands of distinct CDR3 sequences, with 40% occurring only once. Sequencing was carried out using peripheral blood. This TCR was sampled from an adult man with Graves' ophthalmopathy.

This CDR3 reads CATSDATGAGTLTQYF. CDR3 sequence (DNA): TGTGCCACCAGTGACGCGACAGGGGCCGGGACTCTTACGCAGTATTTT. The gene calls are TRBV24-1 and TRBJ2-3; the match to TRBD1 covers 8 bases. CDR1 KGHDR and CDR2 SFDVKD come from the germline V gene. V shed 4 bases and J 8 bases; nucleotides not matched to a gene: 13. This CDR3 is 16 amino acids long.